This entry is about one T cell receptor beta chain. The V end was cut by 0 bases, the J end by 1 base, with 10 bases between. The CDR3 extends over 15 amino acids. Germline-derived CDR1 and CDR2 are SGHRS and YFSETQ. The entry originates in a study of cytomegalovirus exposure and HLA in healthy donors. PCR primers comprised 60 Vbeta and 13 Jbeta primers. Clones were sequenced by immunoSEQ multiplex PCR, and TCRdb holds only the in-frame ones, with some missing. The sample includes approximately 150,000 clones, over 65% seen only once; the top ten take around 3.2%. The chain is built from TRBV5-1 and TRBJ1-1; tentative D call: TRBD1 (6 bases). The TCR originated in a female donor in good health and CMV-seronegative. The source material was PBMCs. This CDR3 is CASSLGGLANTEAFF. CDR3 in DNA: TGCGCCAGCAGCTTGGGGGGGCTGGCGAACACTGAAGCTTTCTTT.